The rows below give T cell receptor beta chains drawn from one sample of a study of T cells in Graves' hyperthyroidism and ophthalmopathy. TCRdb ran MiXCR on the multiplex PCR reads and lists one entry per CDR3 protein. Of hundreds of thousands of distinct CDR3 sequences listed, around 22% are singletons. Specimen: blood. Receptors originate from a woman between 25 and 40 years old with Graves' ophthalmopathy. The CDR3 runs from the conserved cysteine through the conserved F or W. A D gene is named only where the DNA matches it firmly. Clone size, where shown, is once, few, many, or a class for clones that have expanded.

cdr3_aa,cdr3_nt,d_call,v_call,j_call,clone_size
CATSIRGGGETQYF,TGTGCCACCAGCATACGGGGGGGAGGAGAGACCCAGTACTTC,TRBD2,TRBV15,TRBJ2-5,many
CASSPRVRPQHF,TGTGCCAGCAGCCCCCGGGTTCGGCCCCAGCATTTT,-,TRBV28,TRBJ1-5,many
CASSLSGTGRYEQYF,TGTGCCAGCAGTTTATCTGGCACAGGGCGTTACGAGCAGTACTTC,-,TRBV27,TRBJ2-7,-
CASSTRDSLPETQYF,TGTGCCAGCAGTACCCGGGACTCCCTCCCAGAGACCCAGTACTTC,-,TRBV6-2/TRBV6-3,TRBJ2-5,once
CASSLEVLVGEQYF,TGTGCCAGCAGCTTAGAGGTCCTGGTTGGGGAGCAGTACTTC,-,TRBV7-9,TRBJ2-7,many
CASTKRTDSAYGYTF,TGTGCCAGTACCAAGAGGACAGACTCAGCATATGGCTACACCTTC,-,TRBV19,TRBJ1-2,many
CASTPSGSGYGYTF,TGTGCCAGCACCCCCAGTGGAAGTGGGTATGGCTACACCTTC,-,TRBV6-1,TRBJ1-2,few
CASSFGQGAEKLFF,TGCGCCAGCAGCTTTGGACAGGGAGCTGAAAAACTGTTTTTT,TRBD1,TRBV5-1,TRBJ1-4,-
CASSVWGSGPYEQYF,TGTGCCAGCAGTGTTTGGGGGTCAGGACCTTACGAGCAGTACTTC,-,TRBV28,TRBJ2-7,-
CASIRQMGGQETQYF,TGTGCCAGCATCCGACAAATGGGGGGACAAGAGACCCAGTACTTC,-,TRBV12-3/TRBV12-4,TRBJ2-5,many
CSARDPIRDYEQYF,TGCAGTGCTAGAGACCCAATCCGGGACTACGAGCAGTACTTC,-,TRBV20-1,TRBJ2-7,-
CASSLGTVADYQETQYF,TGTGCCAGCAGCTTAGGCACGGTAGCGGATTACCAAGAGACCCAGTACTTC,-,TRBV7-2,TRBJ2-5,many
CASIPPPGQANSYEQYF,TGTGCCAGCATTCCCCCACCTGGACAGGCGAACTCCTACGAGCAGTACTTC,TRBD1,TRBV28,TRBJ2-7,many
CASSGNRGLTLDSNTGELFF,TGTGCCAGCAGTGGGAACAGGGGGCTAACCCTTGACTCGAACACCGGGGAGCTGTTTTTT,TRBD1,TRBV25-1,TRBJ2-2,-
CASSQPGQNQPQHF,TGTGCCAGCAGCCAGCCGGGACAGAATCAGCCCCAGCATTTT,TRBD1,TRBV7-8,TRBJ1-5,-
CAWSVRPDTGELFF,TGTGCCTGGAGTGTACGGCCGGACACCGGGGAGCTGTTTTTT,-,TRBV30,TRBJ2-2,many
CASSLVRLVRGNEQFF,TGCGCCAGCAGCTTGGTACGACTAGTGCGCGGGAATGAGCAGTTCTTC,-,TRBV5-1,TRBJ2-1,few
CASSLNRVVLETQYF,TGTGCCAGCAGCTTAAACAGGGTTGTGCTGGAGACCCAGTACTTC,-,TRBV7-2,TRBJ2-5,-
CASSQNGGDREGYEQYF,TGTGCCAGCAGTCAAAACGGGGGGGACAGAGAAGGCTACGAGCAGTACTTC,-,TRBV6-1,TRBJ2-7,many
CASSEGPLRYEQYF,TGTGCCAGCAGTGAAGGTCCACTTAGATACGAGCAGTACTTC,-,TRBV2,TRBJ2-7,-
CASSVGGYQETQYF,TGTGCCAGCAGCGTCGGGGGGTACCAAGAGACCCAGTACTTC,TRBD2,TRBV9,TRBJ2-5,many
CASSYSVDSLWAGGHEQYF,TGTGCCAGCAGTTACTCGGTGGACAGCCTCTGGGCGGGAGGCCACGAGCAGTACTTC,TRBD2,TRBV6-2/TRBV6-3,TRBJ2-7,-
CATSDNTVPGQGRDTEAFF,TGTGCCACCAGTGATAATACCGTCCCGGGACAGGGTAGAGACACTGAAGCTTTCTTT,TRBD1,TRBV24-1,TRBJ1-1,-
CASSRTEGAPNYGYTF,TGTGCCAGCAGTCGAACCGAGGGGGCGCCCAACTATGGCTACACCTTC,TRBD1,TRBV12-3/TRBV12-4,TRBJ1-2,-
CSVAGGGNTQYF,TGCAGCGTTGCCGGGGGGGGAAATACGCAGTATTTT,TRBD2,TRBV29-1,TRBJ2-3,few
CASSEGLGGYEQYF,TGTGCCAGCAGTGAGGGGTTAGGGGGCTACGAGCAGTACTTC,-,TRBV6-4,TRBJ2-7,-
CASSSHRGKAGELFF,TGTGCCAGCAGCTCCCACAGGGGGAAGGCCGGGGAGCTGTTTTTT,TRBD1,TRBV11-2,TRBJ2-2,many
CSGLGGGADGELFF,TGCAGTGGGCTCGGCGGGGGGGCTGACGGGGAGCTGTTTTTT,TRBD2,TRBV20-1,TRBJ2-2,few
CASRPLVGLTGTKETQYF,TGTGCCAGCAGACCGCTCGTGGGCCTAACAGGGACAAAAGAGACCCAGTACTTC,-,TRBV6-4,TRBJ2-5,many